A single sample is the source of the 26 T cell receptor beta chains below, sequenced in a study of response to subunit inactivated influenza vaccine. TCRdb reanalysed the RT-PCR reads using MiXCR and keeps one entry per CDR3 protein. The data show 540,000 or so distinct CDR3 sequences, approximately 12% seen once. The sequencing used PBMCs from blood, collected 40 to 50 days after vaccination. The receptors here all came from a man aged 45-60 years who received an inactivated influenza vaccine.

V usage is TRBV29-1 and J usage is TRBJ2-2, with D maybe TRBD1 (5 bases). This CDR3 spans 12 amino acids. V was trimmed by 4 bases and J by 7 bases, leaving 10 bases between them. Germline CDR1 reads SQVTM; CDR2 reads ANQGSEA. The CDR3 here is CSVGQGGGELFF. CDR3 nucleotide sequence: TGCAGCGTTGGGCAGGGCGGCGGGGAGCTGTTTTTT.

This clonotype came up a few times. This chain joins TRBV6-2 or TRBV6-3 and TRBJ2-5; TRBD2 agrees at 10 bases. V lost 6 bases to trimming and J lost 5 bases; unmatched junction nucleotides: 9. CDR3 length: 15 residues. The germline V gene encodes CDR1 MNHEY and CDR2 SVGEGT. The CDR3 protein is CASSQSGRAWETQYF. In DNA form, the CDR3 reads TGTGCCAGCAGCCAAAGCGGGAGGGCCTGGGAGACCCAGTACTTC.

V is TRBV24-1 and J is TRBJ2-1; 11 bases are a match to TRBD2. The CDR3 extends over 16 amino acids. Germline CDR1 reads KGHDR; CDR2 reads SFDVKD. Losses at the gene ends were 4 bases for V and 5 bases for J; bases not matched to a gene: 6. The CDR3 here is CATSDLTSGIHNEQFF. The CDR3 DNA follows: TGTGCCACCAGTGACCTGACTAGCGGGATACACAATGAGCAGTTCTTC.

Ten or more counts support this clonotype. The genes are TRBV20-1 and TRBJ2-3; D possibly corresponds to TRBD2 (6 bases). The CDR3 totals 15 residues. The V end was cut by 1 base, the J end by 0 bases, with 11 bases between. CDR1 is DFQATT, CDR2 SNEGSKA, per germline (reference sequence). The CDR3 nucleotides read TGCAGTGCTAGAGCAGGAGGGTTAAGCACAGATACGCAGTATTTT. Residues: CSARAGGLSTDTQYF.

CDR3: CATSDPWNTGELFF. The DNA for the CDR3 is TGTGCCACCAGTGATCCGTGGAACACCGGGGAGCTGTTTTTT. The chain combines TRBV24-1 with TRBJ2-2; the D is unclear. The V and J ends lost 3 bases and 1 base respectively, with 5 bases between them. The CDR3 is made up of 14 amino acids. Germline V gene data show CDR1 as KGHDR and CDR2 as SFDVKD.

This clonotype was detected a few times. CDR3 protein: CSVVSGGSTDTQYF. The CDR3 region has the DNA TGCAGCGTAGTCAGCGGGGGGAGCACAGATACGCAGTATTTT. This chain uses TRBV29-1 with TRBJ2-3; 9 bases are a match to TRBD2. The CDR3 extends over 14 amino acids. J lost 0 bases, V lost 6 bases, and 4 bases had no gene match. CDR1 and CDR2 (germline): SQVTM, ANQGSEA.

This clonotype was counted between two and nine times. The chain is built from TRBV5-5 and TRBJ2-1; 12 bases align to TRBD1. The germline V gene encodes CDR1 SGHKS and CDR2 YYEKEE (reference sequence). CDR3 length: 18 residues. The ends lost 3 bases at V and 1 base at J; junction bases unmatched: 8. The CDR3 nucleotides are TGTGCCAGCAGCTCTGGGACAGGGGGCGTAGGATCCTACAATGAGCAGTTCTTC. Protein: CASSSGTGGVGSYNEQFF.

The chain has TRBV3-1 and TRBJ2-1; 10 nucleotides agree with TRBD2. This CDR3 spans 14 amino acids. Germline V CDR1 and CDR2: LGHDT, YNNKEL (reference sequence). V gave up 5 bases and J gave up 7 bases; unmatched junction bases: 5. The CDR3 protein is CASSGPTSGNEQFF. DNA for the CDR3: TGTGCCAGCAGCGGCCCGACTAGCGGGAATGAGCAGTTCTTC.

This chain links TRBV29-1 with TRBJ2-5; the D gene is possibly TRBD1 (5 bases). Germline V gene sequence: CDR1 SQVTM, CDR2 ANQGSEA. The CDR3 length is 13 residues. Between the trimmed V and J ends, which lost 7 bases and 5 bases, there was a span of 17 bases. In DNA form, the CDR3 reads TGCAGCGGCCTAGGGGCGAGCGTGGAGACCCAGTACTTC. Amino acids: CSGLGASVETQYF.

This sequence joins TRBV11-2 and TRBJ2-7; 7 bases are a match to TRBD1. The CDR3 has 15 residues. J gave up 3 bases and V 1 base, and 6 bases lay outside the gene matches. Germline loops: CDR1 SGHAT, CDR2 FQNNGV. The CDR3 region has the DNA TGTGCCAGCAGCTTAGTGGGGACAGAGTTCTACGAGCAGTACTTC. Amino acids: CASSLVGTEFYEQYF.

This rearrangement joins TRBV10-2 to TRBJ2-5; D unresolved. In germline, CDR1 is WSHSY, CDR2 SAAADI. CDR3 length: 12 amino acids. The germline V and J ends were trimmed by 7 bases and 8 bases, with 14 bases remaining between them. In nucleotides, the CDR3 is TGCGCCAGCACAGAACAGCTATCCACCCAGTACTTC. Protein: CASTEQLSTQYF.

This clonotype was observed many times. The chain combines TRBV7-8 with TRBJ2-1, with TRBD1 matching 11 bases. Germline V gene data show CDR1 as SGHVS and CDR2 as FQNEAQ. V was clipped by 5 bases and J by 6 bases; unmatched bases: 6. This CDR3 comprises 15 residues. Here the CDR3 DNA reads TGTGCCAGCAGCCGAGGGACAGGGGGGAGCAATGAGCAGTTCTTC. Protein product: CASSRGTGGSNEQFF. Using reference TRBV7-8 and TRBJ2-1 for the parts outside the CDR3, the full variable domain is GAGVSQSPRYKVAKRGQDVALRCDPISGHVSLFWYQQALGQGPEFLTYFQNEAQLDKSGLPSDRFFAERPEGSVSTLKIQRTQQEDSAVYLCASSRGTGGSNEQFFGPGTRLTVL.

The V and J genes are TRBV7-6 and TRBJ2-2; D perhaps matches TRBD2 (6 bases). The V end was cut by 4 bases, the J end by 1 base, with 13 bases between. Germline lookup yields CDR1 SGHVS and CDR2 FNYEAQ. CDR3 length: 16 amino acids. The CDR3 DNA follows: TGTGCCAGCAGCTCACCTATAGCGGTGAACACCGGGGAGCTGTTTTTT. Translated: CASSSPIAVNTGELFF.

This clonotype occurred a few times. V is TRBV20-1 and J is TRBJ2-2; D uncertain. The V gene's germline CDR1 is DFQATT and CDR2 SNEGSKA (reference sequence). The CDR3 is 14 amino acids. Trimming pared 2 bases from V and 4 bases from J, leaving 11 bases between. The CDR3 protein is CSARPGSGTGELFF. CDR3 nucleotides: TGCAGTGCTAGACCAGGCTCTGGCACCGGGGAGCTGTTTTTT.

V gene TRBV20-1 combines with J gene TRBJ2-5; no clear D. Trimming removed 3 bases from V and 0 bases from J, with 8 bases in between. CDR1 and CDR2 (germline): DFQATT, SNEGSKA (reference sequence). This CDR3 is 13 amino acids long. The CDR3 nucleotides read TGCAGTGCTAGGCATCAAAACCAAGAGACCCAGTACTTC. As protein: CSARHQNQETQYF.

In this sample, this clonotype turned up a few times. The chain uses TRBV6-5 and TRBJ2-1, with TRBD1 matching over 7 bases. The V gene end was trimmed by 2 bases and the J gene end by 3 bases; junction bases not matched to a gene: 10. The germline CDR1 and CDR2 sequences are MNHEY and SVGAGI. The CDR3 consists of 17 residues. The CDR3 loop is CASSYRGLNGFYNEQFF. CDR3 sequence (DNA): TGTGCCAGCAGTTACAGGGGGCTGAACGGATTCTACAATGAGCAGTTCTTC.

This clonotype was counted ten times or more. This rearrangement joins TRBV6-6 to TRBJ2-7; D may be TRBD2 (5 bases). CDR1 is MNHNY and CDR2 is SVGAGI in the germline V gene (reference sequence). The V end lost 1 base, the J end lost 4 bases, and 8 bases lay between the germline ends. CDR3 length equals 13 residues. The CDR3 reads CASSYFPGYEQYF. CDR3 DNA: TGTGCCAGCAGTTACTTTCCGGGGTACGAGCAGTACTTC.

This clonotype came up a few times. The chain employs TRBV10-3 and TRBJ1-4; weak D call: TRBD1 (5 bases). CDR1 and CDR2 from the germline V gene are ENHRY and SYGVKD. CDR3 length: 15 residues. The V gene lost 4 bases and the J gene lost 0 bases, with 9 bases spanning the gap. Written as DNA, the CDR3 is TGTGCCATCAGTGGCTCGGGGCCAACTAATGAAAAACTGTTTTTT. Translation gives CAISGSGPTNEKLFF.

The chain carries TRBV3-1 and TRBJ2-3; a possible D gene is TRBD1 (5 bases). The CDR3 contains 15 residues. V gave up 4 bases and J gave up 2 bases, with 13 bases separating them. The germline CDR1 and CDR2 sequences are LGHDT and YNNKEL (reference sequence). For the CDR3, the DNA is TGTGCCAGCAGCCCAGGGCCACTCTCCACAGATACGCAGTATTTT. It yields the protein CASSPGPLSTDTQYF.

This chain connects TRBV5-1 to TRBJ2-3; D is possibly TRBD1 (6 bases). Between the trimmed V and J ends, which lost 1 base and 4 bases, there was a span of 13 bases. Germline values: CDR1 SGHRS, CDR2 YFSETQ. The CDR3 is 15 amino acids. This CDR3 reads CASSLTGYGPDTQYF. DNA for the CDR3: TGCGCCAGCAGCTTGACAGGGTATGGCCCAGATACGCAGTATTTT.

The chain employs TRBV12-3 or TRBV12-4 and TRBJ2-7; D possibly corresponds to TRBD2 (6 bases). CDR3 size: 16 residues. The V gene lost 2 bases and the J gene lost 0 bases, with 14 bases spanning the gap. The DNA for the CDR3 is TGTGCCAGCAGTTTACACGGGACTTCCAGCTCCTACGAGCAGTACTTC. Encoded protein: CASSLHGTSSSYEQYF.

In this sample, this clonotype turned up a few times. The CDR3 DNA sequence: TGTGCCAGCTCACTTAAGACGGGGGGGAGCTCCTACGAGCAGTACTTC. Translation: CASSLKTGGSSYEQYF. The chain couples TRBV18 to TRBJ2-7, with TRBD2 identical over 8 bases. The CDR3 totals 16 residues. Germline trimming cut 4 bases from V and 0 bases from J; bases unmatched to any gene: 8. In germline, CDR1 is KGHSH, CDR2 LQKENI.

The rearrangement uses TRBV24-1 and TRBJ1-2; possible D gene TRBD1, 6 bases. V was pared by 3 bases and J by 3 bases, with 10 bases between. This CDR3 contains 14 residues. Germline CDR1 reads KGHDR; CDR2 reads SFDVKD. The CDR3 coding sequence is TGTGCCACCAGTGATCAAGGGACATACTATGGCTACACCTTC. This gives the protein CATSDQGTYYGYTF.

The V gene is TRBV9, the J gene TRBJ1-6; 7 bases agree with TRBD1. This CDR3 is 15 amino acids long. CDR1 is SGDLS, CDR2 YYNGEE, per germline. With V trimmed by 4 bases and J by 8 bases, 9 bases remained unmatched. The DNA for the CDR3 is TGTGCCAGCAGCCCCAGGGACAGACTTTATTCACCCCTCCACTTT. It codes for CASSPRDRLYSPLHF.

This clonotype turned up a few times. The genes are TRBV12-3 or TRBV12-4 and TRBJ2-1, with TRBD2 matching 7 bases. The V segment lost 3 bases and the J segment 7 bases; nucleotides outside the gene matches: 3. There are 13 residues in the CDR3. CDR3 amino acids: CASSFGLGNEQFF. The CDR3 region has the DNA TGTGCCAGCAGTTTCGGACTAGGGAATGAGCAGTTCTTC.

The CDR3 is CSAPRGSNRAYEQYF. CDR3 coding DNA: TGCAGTGCTCCCCGAGGGAGCAACAGAGCTTACGAGCAGTACTTC. The V gene is TRBV20-1, the J gene TRBJ2-7, with D maybe TRBD2 (5 bases). The germline V and J ends were trimmed by 5 bases and 4 bases, with 21 bases remaining between them. Germline CDR1 is DFQATT and CDR2 is SNEGSKA (reference sequence). The CDR3 is made up of 15 amino acids.